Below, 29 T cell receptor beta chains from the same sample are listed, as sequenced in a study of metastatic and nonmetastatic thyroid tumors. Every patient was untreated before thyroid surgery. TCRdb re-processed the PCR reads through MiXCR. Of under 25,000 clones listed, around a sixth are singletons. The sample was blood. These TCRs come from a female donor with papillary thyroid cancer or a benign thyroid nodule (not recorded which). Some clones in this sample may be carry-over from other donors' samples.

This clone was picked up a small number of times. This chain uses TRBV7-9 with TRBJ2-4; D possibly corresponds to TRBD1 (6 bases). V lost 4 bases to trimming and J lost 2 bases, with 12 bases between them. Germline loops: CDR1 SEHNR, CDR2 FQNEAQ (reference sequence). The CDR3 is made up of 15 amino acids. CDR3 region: CASSSLRGTKNIQYF. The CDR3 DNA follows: TGTGCCAGCAGCTCCCTCAGGGGTACCAAAAACATTCAGTACTTC.

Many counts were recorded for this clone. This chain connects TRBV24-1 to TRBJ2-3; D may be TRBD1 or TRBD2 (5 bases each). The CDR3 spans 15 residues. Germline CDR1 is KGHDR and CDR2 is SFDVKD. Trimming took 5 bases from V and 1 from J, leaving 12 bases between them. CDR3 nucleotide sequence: TGTGCCACCAGTGCGTACGGGGCGGGCACAGATACGCAGTATTTT. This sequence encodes CATSAYGAGTDTQYF.

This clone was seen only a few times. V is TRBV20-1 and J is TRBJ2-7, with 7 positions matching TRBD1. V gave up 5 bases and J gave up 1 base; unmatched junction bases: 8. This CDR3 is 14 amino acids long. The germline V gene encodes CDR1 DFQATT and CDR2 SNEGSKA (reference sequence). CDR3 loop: CSASRQGISYEQYF. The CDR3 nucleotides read TGCAGTGCTTCCCGACAGGGAATATCCTACGAGCAGTACTTC.

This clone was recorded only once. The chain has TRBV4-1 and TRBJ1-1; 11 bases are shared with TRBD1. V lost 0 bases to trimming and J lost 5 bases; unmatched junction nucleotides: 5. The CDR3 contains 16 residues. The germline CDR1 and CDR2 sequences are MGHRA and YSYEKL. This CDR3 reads CASSQDRDRGGTEAFF. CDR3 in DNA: TGCGCCAGCAGCCAAGACCGGGACAGGGGGGGAACTGAAGCTTTCTTT.

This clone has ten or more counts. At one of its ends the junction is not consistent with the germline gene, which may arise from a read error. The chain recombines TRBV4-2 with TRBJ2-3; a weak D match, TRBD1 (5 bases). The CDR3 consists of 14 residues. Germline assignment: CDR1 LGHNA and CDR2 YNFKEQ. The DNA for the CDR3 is TGTGCCAGCAGCGCCTTGGCCTTCACAGGTACGCAGTATTTT. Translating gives CASSALAFTGTQYF.

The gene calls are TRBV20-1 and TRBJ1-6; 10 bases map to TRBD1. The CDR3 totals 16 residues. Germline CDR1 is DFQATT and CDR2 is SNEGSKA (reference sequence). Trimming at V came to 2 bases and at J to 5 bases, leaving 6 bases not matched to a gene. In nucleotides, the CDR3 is TGCAGTGCTAGAAACCCCGGGACAGGGGATAATTCACCCCTCCACTTT. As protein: CSARNPGTGDNSPLHF.

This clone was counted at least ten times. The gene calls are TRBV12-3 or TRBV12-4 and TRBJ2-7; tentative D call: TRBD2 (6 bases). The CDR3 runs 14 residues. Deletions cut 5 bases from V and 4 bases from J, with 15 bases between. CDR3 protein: CASSETSFTYEQYF. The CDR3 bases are TGTGCCAGCAGTGAGACTAGTTTTACGTACGAGCAGTACTTC.

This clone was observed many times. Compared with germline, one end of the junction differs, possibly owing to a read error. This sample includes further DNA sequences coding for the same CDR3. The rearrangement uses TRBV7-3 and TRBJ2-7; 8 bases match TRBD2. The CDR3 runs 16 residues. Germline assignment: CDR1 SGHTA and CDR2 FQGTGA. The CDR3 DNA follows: TGCGCCAGCAGCCCCCGGGGGGGAGTGACGTCCTACGAGCAGTACTTC. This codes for CASSPRGGVTSYEQYF.

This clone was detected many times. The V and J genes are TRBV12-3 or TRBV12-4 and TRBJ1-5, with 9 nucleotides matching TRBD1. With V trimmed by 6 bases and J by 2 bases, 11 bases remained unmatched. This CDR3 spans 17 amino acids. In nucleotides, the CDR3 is TGTGCCAGCAGCCTAAACAGGGGGCTGGATGGCAATCAGCCCCAGCATTTT. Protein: CASSLNRGLDGNQPQHF.

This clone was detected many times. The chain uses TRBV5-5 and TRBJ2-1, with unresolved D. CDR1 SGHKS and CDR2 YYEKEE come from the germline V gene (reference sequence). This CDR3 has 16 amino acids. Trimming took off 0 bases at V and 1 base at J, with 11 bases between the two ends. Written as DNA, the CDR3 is TGTGCCAGCAGCTTGGCCCCTCGTTCATCCTACAATGAGCAGTTCTTC. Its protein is CASSLAPRSSYNEQFF.

The CDR3 is CASREGQSYEQYF. The CDR3 coding sequence is TGTGCCAGCAGGGAGGGACAGAGCTACGAGCAGTACTTC. This chain uses TRBV6-2 or TRBV6-3 with TRBJ2-7; possible D gene TRBD1, 7 bases. V lost 6 bases and J 3 bases, leaving 12 bases between the germline ends. The CDR3 covers 13 residues. CDR1 is MNHEY and CDR2 is SVGEGT in the germline V gene.

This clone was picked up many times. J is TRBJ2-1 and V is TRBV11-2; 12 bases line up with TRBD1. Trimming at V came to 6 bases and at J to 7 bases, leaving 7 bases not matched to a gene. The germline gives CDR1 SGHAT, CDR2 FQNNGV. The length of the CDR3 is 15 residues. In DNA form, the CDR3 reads TGTGCCAGCAGACCCGGGACAGGGGGCAGAAATGAGCAGTTCTTC. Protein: CASRPGTGGRNEQFF. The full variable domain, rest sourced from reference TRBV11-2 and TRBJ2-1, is EAGVAQSPRYKIIEKRQSVAFWCNPISGHATLYWYQQILGQGPKLLIQFQNNGVVDDSQLPKDRFSAERLKGVDSTLKIQPAKLEDSAVYLCASRPGTGGRNEQFFGPGTRLTVL.

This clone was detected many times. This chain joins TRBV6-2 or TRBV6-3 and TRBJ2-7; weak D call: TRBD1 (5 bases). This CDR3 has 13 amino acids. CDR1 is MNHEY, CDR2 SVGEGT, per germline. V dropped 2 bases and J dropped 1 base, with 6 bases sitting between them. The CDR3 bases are TGTGCCAGCAGTTACGGGGCGTCCTACGAGCAGTACTTC. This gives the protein CASSYGASYEQYF.

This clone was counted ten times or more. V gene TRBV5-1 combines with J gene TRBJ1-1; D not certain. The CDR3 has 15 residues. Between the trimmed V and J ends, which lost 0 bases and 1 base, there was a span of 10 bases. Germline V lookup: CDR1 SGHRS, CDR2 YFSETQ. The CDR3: CASSLDGVTNTEAFF. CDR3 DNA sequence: TGCGCCAGCAGCTTGGATGGGGTGACGAACACTGAAGCTTTCTTT.

This CDR3 is CASSRSGAILGEQYF. The CDR3 DNA reads as TGTGCCAGCAGTCGTAGCGGGGCGATACTGGGAGAGCAGTACTTC. The rearrangement joins TRBV7-2 to TRBJ2-7; 8 bases map to TRBD2. The CDR3 totals 15 residues. The germline gives CDR1 SGHTA, CDR2 FQGNSA. The trim removed 6 bases at V and 7 bases at J, leaving 14 bases unmatched. The entire variable domain, with the rest obtained from reference TRBV7-2 and TRBJ2-7, is as follows: GAGVSQSPSNKVTEKGKDVELRCDPISGHTALYWYRQSLGQGLEFLIYFQGNSAPDKSGLPSDRFSAERTGGSVSTLTIQRTQQEDSAVYLCASSRSGAILGEQYFGPGTRLTVT.

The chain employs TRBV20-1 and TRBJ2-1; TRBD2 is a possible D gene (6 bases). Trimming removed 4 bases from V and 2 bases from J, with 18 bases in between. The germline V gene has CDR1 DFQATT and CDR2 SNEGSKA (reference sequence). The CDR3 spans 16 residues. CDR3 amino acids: CSANRGGTIPYNEQFF. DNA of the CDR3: TGCAGTGCTAATAGGGGCGGGACGATCCCCTACAATGAGCAGTTCTTC.

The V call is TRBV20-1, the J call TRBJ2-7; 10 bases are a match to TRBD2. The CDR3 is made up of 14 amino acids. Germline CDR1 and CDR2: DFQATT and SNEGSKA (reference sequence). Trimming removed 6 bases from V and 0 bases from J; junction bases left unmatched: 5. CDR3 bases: TGCAGTGCGAGAAGCGGGGGGGACTCCTACGAGCAGTACTTC. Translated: CSARSGGDSYEQYF.

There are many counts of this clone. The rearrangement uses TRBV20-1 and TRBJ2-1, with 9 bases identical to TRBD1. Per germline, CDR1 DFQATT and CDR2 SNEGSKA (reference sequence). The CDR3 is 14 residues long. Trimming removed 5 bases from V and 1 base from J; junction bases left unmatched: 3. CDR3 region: CSALGTGSYNEQFF. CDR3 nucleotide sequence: TGCAGTGCTCTGGGGACAGGGTCCTACAATGAGCAGTTCTTC.

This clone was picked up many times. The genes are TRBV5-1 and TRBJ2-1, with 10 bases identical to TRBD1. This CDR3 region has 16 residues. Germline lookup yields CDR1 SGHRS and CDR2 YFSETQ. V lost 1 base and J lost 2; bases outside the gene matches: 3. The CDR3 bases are TGCGCCAGCAGCTTGACAGGACAGGGGGCCTACAATGAGCAGTTCTTC. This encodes CASSLTGQGAYNEQFF.

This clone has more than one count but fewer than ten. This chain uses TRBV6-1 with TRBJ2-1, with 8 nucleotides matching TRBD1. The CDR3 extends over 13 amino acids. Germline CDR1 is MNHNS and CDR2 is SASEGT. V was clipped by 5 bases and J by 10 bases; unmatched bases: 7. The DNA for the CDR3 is TGTGCCAGCAGTTGGACAGGGAAAGACGAGCAGTTCTTC. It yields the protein CASSWTGKDEQFF.

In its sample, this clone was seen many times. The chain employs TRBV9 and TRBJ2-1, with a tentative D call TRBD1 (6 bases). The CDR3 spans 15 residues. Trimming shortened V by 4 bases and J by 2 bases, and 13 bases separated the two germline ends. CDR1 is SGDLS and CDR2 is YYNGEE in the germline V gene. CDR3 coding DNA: TGTGCCAGCAGCCCCGAGGGGGAAACCTACAATGAGCAGTTCTTC. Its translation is CASSPEGETYNEQFF.

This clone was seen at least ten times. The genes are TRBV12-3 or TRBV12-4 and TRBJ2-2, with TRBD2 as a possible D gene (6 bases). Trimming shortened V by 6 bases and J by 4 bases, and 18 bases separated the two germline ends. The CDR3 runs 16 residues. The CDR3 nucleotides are TGTGCCAGCAGGAGACCCGGGACTCACTCCACCGGGGAGCTGTTTTTT. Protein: CASRRPGTHSTGELFF.

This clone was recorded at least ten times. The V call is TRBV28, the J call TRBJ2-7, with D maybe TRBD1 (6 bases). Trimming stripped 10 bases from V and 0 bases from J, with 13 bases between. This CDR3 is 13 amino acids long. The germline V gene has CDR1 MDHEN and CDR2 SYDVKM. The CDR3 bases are TGTGCCACCCGGGACATTTTCTCCTACGAGCAGTACTTC. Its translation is CATRDIFSYEQYF. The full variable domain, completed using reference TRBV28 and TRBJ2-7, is DVKVTQSSRYLVKRTGEKVFLECVQDMDHENMFWYRQDPGLGLRLIYFSYDVKMKEKGDIPEGYSVSREKKERFSLILESASTNQTSMYLCATRDIFSYEQYFGPGTRLTVT.

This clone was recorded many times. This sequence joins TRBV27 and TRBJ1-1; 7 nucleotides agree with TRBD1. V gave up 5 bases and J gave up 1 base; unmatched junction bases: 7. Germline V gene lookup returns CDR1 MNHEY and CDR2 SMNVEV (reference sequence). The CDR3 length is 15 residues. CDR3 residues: CASSPGGRGNTEAFF. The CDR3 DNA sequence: TGTGCCAGCAGTCCAGGGGGTCGTGGGAACACTGAAGCTTTCTTT.

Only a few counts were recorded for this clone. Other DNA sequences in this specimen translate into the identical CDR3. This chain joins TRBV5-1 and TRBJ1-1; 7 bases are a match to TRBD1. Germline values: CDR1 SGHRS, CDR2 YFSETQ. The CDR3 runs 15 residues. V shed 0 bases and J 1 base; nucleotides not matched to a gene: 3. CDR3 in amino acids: CASSLGQGSNTEAFF. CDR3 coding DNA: TGCGCCAGCAGCTTGGGACAGGGCTCGAACACTGAAGCTTTCTTT.

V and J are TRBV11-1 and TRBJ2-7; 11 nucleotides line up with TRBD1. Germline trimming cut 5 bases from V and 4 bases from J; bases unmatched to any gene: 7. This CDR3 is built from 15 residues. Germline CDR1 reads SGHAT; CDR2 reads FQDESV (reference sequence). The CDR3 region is CASSHRDRGSYEQYF. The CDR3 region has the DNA TGTGCCAGCAGCCACCGGGACAGGGGGTCGTACGAGCAGTACTTC.

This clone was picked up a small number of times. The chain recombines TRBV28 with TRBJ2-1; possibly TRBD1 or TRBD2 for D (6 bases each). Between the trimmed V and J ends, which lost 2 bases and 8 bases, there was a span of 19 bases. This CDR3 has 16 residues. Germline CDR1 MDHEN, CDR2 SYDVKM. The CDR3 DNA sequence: TGTGCCAGCAGTTTAACGGGAGCCTGGGGGGCGCATGAGCAGTTCTTC. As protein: CASSLTGAWGAHEQFF.

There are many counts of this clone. The CDR3 region has the DNA TGCAGTGCAATACAGGGATCCTACGAGCAGTACTTC. Translating gives CSAIQGSYEQYF. The chain couples TRBV20-1 to TRBJ2-7; D is perhaps TRBD1 (6 bases). Trimming left V 6 bases short and J 1 base short, with 10 bases between. The CDR3 has 12 residues. Germline loops: CDR1 DFQATT, CDR2 SNEGSKA (reference sequence).

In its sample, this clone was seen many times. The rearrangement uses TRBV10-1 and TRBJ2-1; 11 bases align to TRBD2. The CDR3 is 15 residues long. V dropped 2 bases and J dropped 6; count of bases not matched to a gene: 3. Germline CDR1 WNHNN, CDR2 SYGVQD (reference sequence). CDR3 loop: CASSETSGRTNEQFF. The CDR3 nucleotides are TGCGCCAGCAGTGAGACTAGCGGGAGAACCAATGAGCAGTTCTTC.